A selection of T cell receptor beta chains follows, all from one sample in a study of blood T cell repertoires in COVID-19. Data came from immunoSEQ multiplex PCR; TCRdb stores just in-frame clones and leaves some out. The table has roughly 280,000 clones, approximately 90% seen once. Sequencing was carried out using PBMCs or T cells enriched from blood (not recorded which). These receptors were obtained from a man aged 40-49 years who had been exposed to COVID-19. CDR3s include the opening cysteine and the closing phenylalanine or tryptophan. D genes are given only for firm matches. Clone size is shown for a subset of rows, as once, few, many or a class of expanded clone.

d_gene	v_gene	abundance	j_gene	CDR3nt	CDR3aa
TRBD2	TRBV5-6	NA	TRBJ2-7	TGTGCCAGCAGCTTGACTAGCGGGAGATACGAGCAGTACTTC	CASSLTSGRYEQYF
NA	TRBV2	NA	TRBJ2-1	TGTGCCAGCAGTGAAATCAGCGCAAATTACAATGAGCAGTTCTTC	CASSEISANYNEQFF
NA	TRBV12-3/TRBV12-4	NA	TRBJ1-2	TGTGCCAGCAGTCGACAGGTCCCCTATGGCTACACCTTC	CASSRQVPYGYTF
NA	TRBV5-6	NA	TRBJ2-7	TGTGCCAGCAGCCCGGGGGTAGCGGAAACCTACGAGCAGTACTTC	CASSPGVAETYEQYF
NA	TRBV5-1	NA	TRBJ2-7	TGCGCCAGCAGCTTTACAGGGCCCTACGAGCAGTACTTC	CASSFTGPYEQYF
NA	TRBV28	NA	TRBJ1-1	TGTGCCAGCAGTCCTGCCCACAAGAACACTGAAGCTTTCTTT	CASSPAHKNTEAFF
TRBD2	TRBV7-3	NA	TRBJ2-2	TGTGCCAGCAGCCAGCTGACTAGCGGGGCCGGGGAGCTGTTTTTT	CASSQLTSGAGELFF
NA	TRBV30	NA	TRBJ1-4	TGTGCCTGCAGAAAATGGCCGGGGGGTGAAAAACTGTTTTTT	CACRKWPGGEKLFF
NA	TRBV2	NA	TRBJ1-3	TGTGCCAGCAGTGTCTCCGGGACACTTTCCTCTGGAAACACCATATATTTT	CASSVSGTLSSGNTIYF
NA	TRBV18	NA	TRBJ2-1	TGTGCCAGCTCACCACCAGGGACTTTCAGGGCGGGGAATGAGCAGTTCTTC	CASSPPGTFRAGNEQFF
TRBD1	TRBV18	NA	TRBJ2-7	TGTGCCAGCTCACACCTCGAGAGGGGGCCCCCCTACGAGCAGTACTTC	CASSHLERGPPYEQYF
NA	TRBV3-1/TRBV3-2	NA	TRBJ1-6	TGTGCCAGCAGCCAAGAACGGGGGGGATCGGATTCACCCCTCCACTTT	CASSQERGGSDSPLHF
NA	TRBV9	NA	TRBJ2-1	TGTGCCAGCAGCGTAGAAGATAGCATTCGCTCCTACAATGAGCAGTTCTTC	CASSVEDSIRSYNEQFF
NA	TRBV5-1	NA	TRBJ2-7	TGCGCCAGCAGCTTTGGAGGGTTCGACGACGAGCAGTACTTC	CASSFGGFDDEQYF
NA	TRBV27	NA	TRBJ2-7	TGTGCCAGCAGTTCTAACTCCTACGAGCAGTACTTC	CASSSNSYEQYF
NA	TRBV10-3	NA	TRBJ1-1	TGTGCCATCAGTGAGTCAGGACAGATGAACACTGAAGCTTTCTTT	CAISESGQMNTEAFF
TRBD1	TRBV2	NA	TRBJ2-7	TGTGCCAGCAGAGACTCGTCCGGGACAGGGGGCTACGAGCAGTACTTC	CASRDSSGTGGYEQYF
TRBD1	TRBV7-9	NA	TRBJ2-2	TGTGCCAGCAGCCCAACGGGACAGGGGTCCACCGGGGAGCTGTTTTTT	CASSPTGQGSTGELFF
NA	TRBV27	NA	TRBJ1-1	TGTGCCAGCAGTTTTACAGGGATTGGCACTGAAGCTTTCTTT	CASSFTGIGTEAFF
NA	TRBV28	once	TRBJ1-5	TGTGCCAGCAGACCCTCCGGCGGCCCTCCGGGTCAGCCCCAGCATTTT	CASRPSGGPPGQPQHF
NA	TRBV23-1	NA	TRBJ1-2	TGCGCCAGCAGTCAAACGGGGGGTCGGGACTATGGCTACACCTTC	CASSQTGGRDYGYTF
TRBD1	TRBV5-1	NA	TRBJ1-6	TGCGCCAGCAACCTCGGGACAGGTTCCTATAATTCACCCCTCCACTTT	CASNLGTGSYNSPLHF
NA	TRBV29-1	once	TRBJ1-1	TGCAGCGTTCAGGGAACCGACCAGAACACTGAAGCTTTCTTT	CSVQGTDQNTEAFF
TRBD1	TRBV5-1	NA	TRBJ2-1	TGCGCCAGCAGCTTAGACAGGGTTCCTGAGCAGTTCTTC	CASSLDRVPEQFF
NA	TRBV7-3	NA	TRBJ2-6	TGTGCCAGCAGCTCAAACAGGGCTGGGGCCAACGTCCTGACTTTC	CASSSNRAGANVLTF
NA	TRBV4-3	NA	TRBJ2-2	TGCGCCAGCAGCCAAGATCCAACAGGGTTAGGCGGGGAGCTGTTTTTT	CASSQDPTGLGGELFF
NA	TRBV5-1	many	TRBJ2-2	TGCGCCAGCAGCTCCGAAAACTCCCATGGCGGGGAGCTGTTTTTT	CASSSENSHGGELFF
TRBD1	TRBV25-1	NA	TRBJ2-7	TGTGCCAGCAGTGGACCGGGACAGGGAGCCTACGAGCAGTACTTC	CASSGPGQGAYEQYF
TRBD2	TRBV14	NA	TRBJ2-4	TGTGCCAGCAGCCAAGGGACTAGCGGAGGGGCCATTCAGTACTTC	CASSQGTSGGAIQYF
TRBD1	TRBV27	NA	TRBJ1-4	TGTGCCAGCAGCCCAGGGGGGACGGTGTGGAAAAAACTGTTTTTT	CASSPGGTVWKKLFF
TRBD2	TRBV19	NA	TRBJ2-7	TGTGCCAGTAGCGGGGGACTAGCGGTCTACGAGCAGTACTTC	CASSGGLAVYEQYF
NA	TRBV7-9	NA	TRBJ1-5	TGTGCCAGCAGCCGAGACGCCACGGGGGATCAGCCCCAGCATTTT	CASSRDATGDQPQHF
NA	TRBV12-3/TRBV12-4	NA	TRBJ1-5	TGTGCCAGCAGCGTCAGAGGTCAGCCCCAGCATTTT	CASSVRGQPQHF
TRBD1	TRBV30	NA	TRBJ2-7	TGTGCCCTGAGGACAGGTCCCAGCGAGCAGTACTTC	CALRTGPSEQYF
TRBD2	TRBV28	NA	TRBJ2-2	TGTGCCAGCAGGCGGGGGGGGGAGCTGTTTTTT	CASRRGGELFF